This T cell receptor (beta chain) appears in the sequencing data of a study of blood T cells in healthy people across ages (dated by TCRdb to between 2014 and 2017). Turning to the overall study: In model experiments, roughly one uniquely barcoded TCR beta cDNA molecule per two T cells was captured by template switching. To avoid experimental bias, donors of different ages were distributed randomly across sequencing lanes. Age-related changes in TCR beta repertoire diversity were measured in the study by deep sequencing normalized with unique cDNA molecular identifiers. The study analyzed two additional independent replicas of 1 million unique cDNA reads from the same blood draw for two donors, one aged 18 to 29 and one aged 80 or older. Four age groups were formed from the donors: young (average approximately 15 years), middle-aged (approximately 41), aged (62) and long-lived (around 82).

The paper's findings and limits, for the study overall: Estimates of total diversity based on one million sequenced T cells were regarded as lower bounds and as underestimates. Observed TCR beta diversity correlated strongly with the percentage of naive T cells measured by flow cytometry. Compared with the aged group, more naive CD4+ T cells, fewer expanded clones and increased TCR diversity were shown by the long-lived group, suggesting age selection. Because the CMV infection status of the donors was unknown, age-related changes in expanded clonotypes may potentially have been confounded. Conclusive comparison of naive and antigen-experienced compartments was prevented by the profiling of bulk unsorted PBMCs. As age increased, observed TCR beta diversity per million T cells dropped in a roughly linear way, and a significant reduction was already evident by age 40.

A note on this clonotype: Its binding antigen is unknown. No clone much larger than this one lies a single base away; base qualities are absent.

CDR1 SGDLS and CDR2 YYNGEE are derived from the germline V gene. The V and J ends are trimmed by 0 bases and 3 bases, leaving 4 bases between them. Taken from cysteine to phenylalanine, the CDR3 has 13 residues. Just CDR3 DNA is preserved here, 39 bases in frame from base 1. The receptor library was made with 5' RACE. Sequencing instrument: Illumina HiSeq 2500. The second PCR ran for roughly 7 to 11 cycles and used a J-beta primer mix along with a sample-barcoded 5' primer. A template-switch 5' adaptor carrying 12 random nucleotides introduced a unique molecular identifier onto each TCR beta cDNA molecule. Each sample yielded at least 2.5 million CDR3-containing paired-end reads. First-strand cDNA synthesis was performed from all RNA using the Mint cDNA synthesis kit, with priming by a TRBC-specific oligonucleotide. Following uracil-DNA glycosylase treatment, all cDNA underwent a first 18-cycle PCR with the universal primers M1SS and BC2_uni_R. In the original analysis: For normalization, 1 million high-quality reads were randomly selected from each sample, with every read carrying a distinct molecular identifier. Instead of being binned into consensus sequences, reads with shared molecular identifiers were discarded. MiTCR, run with a Q25 quality threshold and the strictest error-elimination algorithm, handled CDR3 identification, clonotype clustering and error correction. A nonparametric unseen species model with Euler transformation was used to estimate a lower bound on total TCR beta diversity. In-frame beta chains were kept once TCRdb had trimmed the public reads at Q25 with fastp and called clones with MiXCR. Every CDR3 protein is listed once, alongside the most common genes and DNA of its rows. The V and J calls, along with clone size, are taken from TCRdb and not from the paper's own processing. The sample yields approximately 1,000,000 distinct CDR3 sequences; under 40% were counted once. The top ten constitute less than 15% of the sample.

The donors were 40 or so Caucasian individuals from Russia, aged 6 to 90 years, who were systemically healthy. Each donor gave around 9.8 milliliters of peripheral blood, collected into EDTA-treated Vacutainer tubes. Ficoll-Paque density-gradient centrifugation was used to isolate PBMCs, with at least 6.5 million per sample. Total RNA was extracted from PBMCs with Trizol reagent, with at least 6 micrograms obtained per sample. The percentages of naive CD45RAhigh/CD27high T cells were determined by flow cytometry on a PBMC aliquot from every donor. The sample comprised blood. This receptor was identified in a man in his late teens or twenties in good health. The chain is encoded by TRBV9 joined to TRBJ2-1; too little of a D gene remains to name it. The CDR3 reads as follows: CASSVDIYNEQFF. The bases are TGTGCCAGCAGCGTAGACATCTACAATGAGCAGTTCTTC. The full variable domain, with segments outside the CDR3 supplied by the reference TRBV9 and TRBJ2-1 proteins, appears as DSGVTQTPKHLITATGQRVTLRCSPRSGDLSVYWYQQSLDQGLQFLIQYYNGEERAKGNILERFSAQQFPDLHSELNLSSLELGDSALYFCASSVDIYNEQFFGPGTRLTVL.